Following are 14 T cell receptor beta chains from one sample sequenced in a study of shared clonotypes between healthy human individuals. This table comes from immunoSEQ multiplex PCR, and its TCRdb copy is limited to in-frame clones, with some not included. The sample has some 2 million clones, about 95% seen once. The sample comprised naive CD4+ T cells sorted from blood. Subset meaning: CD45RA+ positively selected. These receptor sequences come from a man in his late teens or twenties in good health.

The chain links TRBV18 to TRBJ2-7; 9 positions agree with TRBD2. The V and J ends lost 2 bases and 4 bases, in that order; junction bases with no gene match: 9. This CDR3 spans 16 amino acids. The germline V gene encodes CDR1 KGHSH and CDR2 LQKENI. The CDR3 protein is CASSPGVAGAGYEQYF. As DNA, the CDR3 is TGTGCCAGCTCACCAGGAGTAGCGGGAGCGGGGTACGAGCAGTACTTC.

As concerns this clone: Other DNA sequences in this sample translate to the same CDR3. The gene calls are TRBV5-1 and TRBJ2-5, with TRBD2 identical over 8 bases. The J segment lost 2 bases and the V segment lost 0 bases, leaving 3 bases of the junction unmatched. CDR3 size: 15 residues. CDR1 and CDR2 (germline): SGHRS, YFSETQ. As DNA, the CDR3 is TGCGCCAGCAGCTTGGTAGGGACTAGTCAAGAGACCCAGTACTTC. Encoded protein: CASSLVGTSQETQYF. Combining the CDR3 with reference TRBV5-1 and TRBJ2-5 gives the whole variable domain KAGVTQTPRYLIKTRGQQVTLSCSPISGHRSVSWYQQTPGQGLQFLFEYFSETQRNKGNFPGRFSGRQFSNSRSEMNVSTLELGDSALYLCASSLVGTSQETQYFGPGTRLLVL.

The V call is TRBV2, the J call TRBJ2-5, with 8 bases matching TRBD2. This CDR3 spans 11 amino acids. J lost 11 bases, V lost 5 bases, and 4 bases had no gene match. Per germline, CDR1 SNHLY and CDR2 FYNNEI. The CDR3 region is CASSLQRGQYF. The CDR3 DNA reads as TGTGCCAGCAGTTTACAGCGGGGGCAGTACTTC.

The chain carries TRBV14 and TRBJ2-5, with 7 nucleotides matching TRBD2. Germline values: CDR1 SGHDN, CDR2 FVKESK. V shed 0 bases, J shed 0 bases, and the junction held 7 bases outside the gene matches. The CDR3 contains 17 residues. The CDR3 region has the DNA TGTGCCAGCAGCCAAGAAAGACCCCTAGCGGACCAAGAGACCCAGTACTTC. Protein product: CASSQERPLADQETQYF. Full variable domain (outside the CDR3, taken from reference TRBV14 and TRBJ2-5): EAGVTQFPSHSVIEKGQTVTLRCDPISGHDNLYWYRRVMGKEIKFLLHFVKESKQDESGMPNNRFLAERTGGTYSTLKVQPAELEDSGVYFCASSQERPLADQETQYFGPGTRLLVL.

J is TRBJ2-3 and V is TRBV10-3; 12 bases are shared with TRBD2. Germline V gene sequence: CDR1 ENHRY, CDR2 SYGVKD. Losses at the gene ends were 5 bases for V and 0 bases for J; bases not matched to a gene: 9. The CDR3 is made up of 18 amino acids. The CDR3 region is CAISPRGLAGSSTDTQYF. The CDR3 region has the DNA TGTGCCATCAGTCCGAGAGGACTAGCGGGATCTAGCACAGATACGCAGTATTTT.

This CDR3 reads CASSWDGYTF. The DNA of the CDR3 is TGTGCCAGCAGTTGGGATGGCTACACCTTC. The chain employs TRBV6-1 and TRBJ1-2; no definite D call. Germline V gene data show CDR1 as MNHNS and CDR2 as SASEGT. This CDR3 has 10 residues. V lost 5 bases and J lost 6, with 4 bases in between.

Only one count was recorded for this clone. The CDR3 loop reads CASSLDWMGDETQYF. The CDR3 DNA is TGTGCCAGCAGCTTAGATTGGATGGGCGACGAGACCCAGTACTTC. The chain links TRBV11-2 to TRBJ2-5; D is ambiguous. The CDR3 sequence is 15 residues long. V gave up 0 bases and J gave up 5 bases, with 13 bases separating them. Germline-derived CDR1 and CDR2 are SGHAT and FQNNGV.

In nucleotides, the CDR3 is TGTGCCAGCAGCTGGCGCGACAGGATTTACGAGCAGTACTTC. Its protein product is CASSWRDRIYEQYF. V gene TRBV5-6 combines with J gene TRBJ2-7; D possibly corresponds to TRBD1 (6 bases). V shed 3 bases and J shed 4 bases, with 14 bases lying between them. Germline loops: CDR1 SGHDT, CDR2 YYEEEE. The length of the CDR3 is 14 residues.

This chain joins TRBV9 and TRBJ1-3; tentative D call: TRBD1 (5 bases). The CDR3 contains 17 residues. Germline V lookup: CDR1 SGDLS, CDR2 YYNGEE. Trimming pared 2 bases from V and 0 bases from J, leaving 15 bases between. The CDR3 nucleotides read TGTGCCAGCAGCGTTGGTGGCAGGGCTTACTCTGGAAACACCATATATTTT. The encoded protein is CASSVGGRAYSGNTIYF.

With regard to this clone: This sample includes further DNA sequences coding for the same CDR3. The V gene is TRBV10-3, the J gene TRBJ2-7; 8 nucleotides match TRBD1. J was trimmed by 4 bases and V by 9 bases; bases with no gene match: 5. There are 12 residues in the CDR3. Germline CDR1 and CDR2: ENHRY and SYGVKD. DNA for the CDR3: TGTGCCATAGGACAGGGTTTTTACGAGCAGTACTTC. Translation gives CAIGQGFYEQYF.

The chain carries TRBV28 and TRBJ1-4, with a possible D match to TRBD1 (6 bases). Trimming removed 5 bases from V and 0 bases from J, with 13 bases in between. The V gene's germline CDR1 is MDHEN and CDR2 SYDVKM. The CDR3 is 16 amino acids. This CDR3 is CASSPGAASTNEKLFF. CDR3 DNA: TGTGCCAGCAGTCCGGGGGCGGCCTCAACTAATGAAAAACTGTTTTTT.

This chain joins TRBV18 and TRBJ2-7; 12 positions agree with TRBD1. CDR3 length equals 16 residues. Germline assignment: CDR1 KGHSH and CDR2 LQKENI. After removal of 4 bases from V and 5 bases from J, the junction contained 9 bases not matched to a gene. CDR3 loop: CASSLVVGTGGNEQYF. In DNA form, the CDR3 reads TGTGCCAGCTCACTTGTAGTAGGGACAGGGGGCAACGAGCAGTACTTC.

The CDR3 protein is CASSFNLYGSTDTQYF. The DNA of the CDR3 is TGCGCCAGCAGCTTCAACCTATACGGAAGCACAGATACGCAGTATTTT. The J gene is TRBJ2-3, the V gene TRBV4-1; the D is unclear. V was pared by 5 bases and J by 0 bases, with 15 bases between. The CDR3 runs 16 residues. CDR1 and CDR2 from the germline V gene are MGHRA and YSYEKL.

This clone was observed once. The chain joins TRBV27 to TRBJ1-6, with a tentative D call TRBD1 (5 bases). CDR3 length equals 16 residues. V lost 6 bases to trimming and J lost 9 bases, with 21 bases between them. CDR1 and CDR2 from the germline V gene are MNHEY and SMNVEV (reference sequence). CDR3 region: CASSPVEGVLSSPLHF. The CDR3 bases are TGTGCCAGCAGCCCCGTCGAAGGGGTTTTGAGTTCACCCCTCCACTTT.